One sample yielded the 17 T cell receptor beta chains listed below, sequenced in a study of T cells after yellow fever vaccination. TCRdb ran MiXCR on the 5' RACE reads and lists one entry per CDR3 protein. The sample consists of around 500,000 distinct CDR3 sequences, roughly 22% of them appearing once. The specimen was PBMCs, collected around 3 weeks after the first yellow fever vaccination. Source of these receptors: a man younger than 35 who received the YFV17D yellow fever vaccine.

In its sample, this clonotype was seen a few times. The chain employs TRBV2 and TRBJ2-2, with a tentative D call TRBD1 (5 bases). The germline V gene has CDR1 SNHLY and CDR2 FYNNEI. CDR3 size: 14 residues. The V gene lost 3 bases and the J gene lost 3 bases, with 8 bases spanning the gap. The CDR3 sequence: CASSDRAYTGELFF. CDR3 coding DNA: TGTGCCAGCAGTGACAGGGCCTACACCGGGGAGCTGTTTTTT.

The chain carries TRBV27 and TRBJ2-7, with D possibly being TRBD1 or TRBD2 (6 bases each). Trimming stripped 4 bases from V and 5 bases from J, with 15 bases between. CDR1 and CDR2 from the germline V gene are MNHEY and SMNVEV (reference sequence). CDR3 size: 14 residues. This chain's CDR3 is CASSSSGGYNEQYF. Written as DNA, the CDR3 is TGTGCCAGCAGTTCCTCCGGGGGCTACAACGAGCAGTACTTC.

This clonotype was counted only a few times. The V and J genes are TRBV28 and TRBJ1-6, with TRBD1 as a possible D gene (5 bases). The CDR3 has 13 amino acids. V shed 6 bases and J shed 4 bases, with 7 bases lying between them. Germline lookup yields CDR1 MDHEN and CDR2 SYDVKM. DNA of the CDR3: TGTGCCAGCAGATCAGGGTATAATTCACCCCTCCACTTT. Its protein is CASRSGYNSPLHF.

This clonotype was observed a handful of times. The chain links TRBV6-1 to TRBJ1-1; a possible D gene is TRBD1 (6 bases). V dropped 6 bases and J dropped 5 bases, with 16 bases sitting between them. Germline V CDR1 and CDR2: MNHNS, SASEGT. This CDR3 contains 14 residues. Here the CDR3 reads CASRPGHRKTEAFF. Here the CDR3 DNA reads TGTGCCAGCAGGCCGGGACATAGAAAGACTGAAGCTTTCTTT.

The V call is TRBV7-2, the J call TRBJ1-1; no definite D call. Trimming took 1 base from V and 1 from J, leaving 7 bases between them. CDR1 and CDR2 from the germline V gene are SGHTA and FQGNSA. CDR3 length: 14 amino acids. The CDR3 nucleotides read TGTGCCAGCAGCTTAGTCATGGGGAACACTGAAGCTTTCTTT. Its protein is CASSLVMGNTEAFF.

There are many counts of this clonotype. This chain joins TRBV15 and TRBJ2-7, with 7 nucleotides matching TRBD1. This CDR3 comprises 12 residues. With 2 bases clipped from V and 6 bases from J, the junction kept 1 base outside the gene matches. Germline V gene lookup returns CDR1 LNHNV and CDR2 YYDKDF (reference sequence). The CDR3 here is CATSRNRGEQYF. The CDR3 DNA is TGTGCCACCAGCAGAAACAGGGGCGAGCAGTACTTC.

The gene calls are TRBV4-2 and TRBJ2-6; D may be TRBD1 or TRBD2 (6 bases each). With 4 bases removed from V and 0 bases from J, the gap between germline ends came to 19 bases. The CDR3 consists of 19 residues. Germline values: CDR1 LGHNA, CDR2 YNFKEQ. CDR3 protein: CASSPRRGDGRSGANVLTF. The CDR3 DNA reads TGTGCCAGCAGCCCTAGAAGGGGGGACGGGCGCTCTGGGGCCAACGTCCTGACTTTC.

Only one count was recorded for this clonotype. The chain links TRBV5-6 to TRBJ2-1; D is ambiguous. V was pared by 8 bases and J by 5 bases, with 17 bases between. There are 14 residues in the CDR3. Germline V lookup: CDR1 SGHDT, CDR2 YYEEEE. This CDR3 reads CARSPGRRHNEQFF. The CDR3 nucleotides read TGTGCCAGGAGCCCCGGGCGCCGGCACAATGAGCAGTTCTTC.

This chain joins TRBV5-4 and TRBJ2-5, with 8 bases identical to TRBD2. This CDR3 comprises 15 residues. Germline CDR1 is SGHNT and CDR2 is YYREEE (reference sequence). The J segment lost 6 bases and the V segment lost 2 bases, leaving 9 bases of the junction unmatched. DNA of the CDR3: TGTGCCAGCAGCTTCGCCGGGACTAGATATCAGACCCAGTACTTC. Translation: CASSFAGTRYQTQYF.

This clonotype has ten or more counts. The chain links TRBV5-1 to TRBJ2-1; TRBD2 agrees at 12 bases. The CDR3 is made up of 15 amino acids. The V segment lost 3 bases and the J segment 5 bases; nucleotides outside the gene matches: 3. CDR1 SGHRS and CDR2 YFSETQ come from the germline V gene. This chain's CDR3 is CASSSGLAGNNEQFF. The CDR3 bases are TGCGCCAGCAGCTCGGGACTAGCGGGTAACAATGAGCAGTTCTTC.

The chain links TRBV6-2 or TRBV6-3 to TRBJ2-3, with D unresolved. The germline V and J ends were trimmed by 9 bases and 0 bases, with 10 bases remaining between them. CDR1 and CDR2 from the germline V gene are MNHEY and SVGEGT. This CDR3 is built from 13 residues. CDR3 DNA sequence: TGTGCCAGTTGGAGTGCTAGCACAGATACGCAGTATTTT. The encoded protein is CASWSASTDTQYF.

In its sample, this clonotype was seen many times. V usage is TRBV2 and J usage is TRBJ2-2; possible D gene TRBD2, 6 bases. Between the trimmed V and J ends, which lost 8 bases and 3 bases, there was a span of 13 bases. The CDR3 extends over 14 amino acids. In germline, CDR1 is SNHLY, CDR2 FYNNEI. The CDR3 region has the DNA TGTGCCAGCTGCAGGGACTGGGACACCGGGGAGCTGTTTTTT. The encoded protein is CASCRDWDTGELFF. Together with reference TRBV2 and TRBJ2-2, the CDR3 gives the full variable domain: EPEVTQTPSHQVTQMGQEVILRCVPISNHLYFYWYRQILGQKVEFLVSFYNNEISEKSEIFDDQFSVERPDGSNFTLKIRSTKLEDSAMYFCASCRDWDTGELFFGEGSRLTVL.

This CDR3 is CASSFRDRNTEAFF. As DNA, the CDR3 is TGTGCCAGCAGCTTCCGGGACAGGAACACTGAAGCTTTCTTT. The rearrangement uses TRBV7-2 and TRBJ1-1; TRBD1 matches 7 bases. V lost 3 bases and J lost 1; bases outside the gene matches: 2. In germline, CDR1 is SGHTA, CDR2 FQGNSA. CDR3 length: 14 residues. The full variable domain, completed using reference TRBV7-2 and TRBJ1-1, is GAGVSQSPSNKVTEKGKDVELRCDPISGHTALYWYRQSLGQGLEFLIYFQGNSAPDKSGLPSDRFSAERTGGSVSTLTIQRTQQEDSAVYLCASSFRDRNTEAFFGQGTRLTVV.

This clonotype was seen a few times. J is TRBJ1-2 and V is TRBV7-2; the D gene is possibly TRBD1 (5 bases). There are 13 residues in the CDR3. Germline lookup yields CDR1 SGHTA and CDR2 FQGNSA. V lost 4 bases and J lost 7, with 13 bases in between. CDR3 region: CASSSPGGVGYTF. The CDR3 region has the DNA TGTGCCAGCAGCTCTCCGGGAGGGGTTGGCTACACCTTC. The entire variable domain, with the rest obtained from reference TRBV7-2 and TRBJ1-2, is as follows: GAGVSQSPSNKVTEKGKDVELRCDPISGHTALYWYRQSLGQGLEFLIYFQGNSAPDKSGLPSDRFSAERTGGSVSTLTIQRTQQEDSAVYLCASSSPGGVGYTFGSGTRLTVV.

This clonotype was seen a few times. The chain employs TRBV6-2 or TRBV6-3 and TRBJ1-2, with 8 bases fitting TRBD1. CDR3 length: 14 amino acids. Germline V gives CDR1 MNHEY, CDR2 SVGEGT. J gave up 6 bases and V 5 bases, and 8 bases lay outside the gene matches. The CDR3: CASSKTRTGNGYTF. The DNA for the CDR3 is TGTGCCAGCAGTAAGACTCGGACAGGGAATGGCTACACCTTC.

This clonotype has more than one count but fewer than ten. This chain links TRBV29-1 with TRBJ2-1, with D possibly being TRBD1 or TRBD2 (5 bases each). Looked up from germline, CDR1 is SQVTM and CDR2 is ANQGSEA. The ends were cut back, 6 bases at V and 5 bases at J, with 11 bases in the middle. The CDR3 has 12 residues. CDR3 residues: CSVAGADNEQFF. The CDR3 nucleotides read TGCAGCGTCGCCGGGGCTGACAATGAGCAGTTCTTC.

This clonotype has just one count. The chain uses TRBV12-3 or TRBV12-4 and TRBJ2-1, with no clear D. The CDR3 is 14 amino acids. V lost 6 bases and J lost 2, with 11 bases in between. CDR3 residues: CASSPEWPYNEQFF. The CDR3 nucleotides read TGTGCCAGCAGCCCTGAGTGGCCCTACAATGAGCAGTTCTTC.